The 14 T cell receptor beta chains below were found in one sample sequenced in a study of blood T cells in healthy people across ages. Sample-barcoded 5' priming and a J-beta primer mix drove a second PCR of about 6 to 12 cycles. TCRdb reprocessed the 5' RACE reads via MiXCR and lists one record per CDR3 protein. The data contain roughly 2 million distinct CDR3 sequences, around half of them singletons. Sequencing was performed on blood. The receptors originated from a woman between 40 and 50 years old in good health.

This chain joins TRBV2 and TRBJ2-7, with D possibly being TRBD1 (6 bases). CDR3 length: 14 residues. Germline V gene data show CDR1 as SNHLY and CDR2 as FYNNEI. The ends were cut back, 7 bases at V and 1 base at J, with 14 bases in the middle. The CDR3 DNA sequence: TGTGCCAGCACCGCCGGGACATCTTCCTACGAGCAGTACTTC. Protein: CASTAGTSSYEQYF.

The V call is TRBV2, the J call TRBJ2-7; no clear D gene. The germline CDR1 and CDR2 sequences are SNHLY and FYNNEI. With 8 bases removed from V and 3 bases from J, the gap between germline ends came to 17 bases. The CDR3 consists of 14 residues. The CDR3 bases are TGTGCCAGCTACCCACCTACGGACGGCTACGAGCAGTACTTC. Protein: CASYPPTDGYEQYF.

This clonotype was picked up a small number of times. The rearrangement joins TRBV24-1 to TRBJ2-1; D perhaps matches TRBD1 (6 bases). The ends were cut back, 1 base at V and 7 bases at J, with 10 bases in the middle. The CDR3 contains 14 residues. In germline, CDR1 is KGHDR, CDR2 SFDVKD. The chain's CDR3 is CATSDLNQGNEQFF. The CDR3 DNA reads TGTGCCACCAGTGATTTAAATCAGGGGAATGAGCAGTTCTTC.

This clonotype was found a few times. As DNA, the CDR3 is TGCGCCAGCAGCTTGGTGGGACTAGCGACCCCAGTGACCTACAATGAGCAGTTCTTC. Encoded protein: CASSLVGLATPVTYNEQFF. The chain has TRBV5-1 and TRBJ2-1, with 10 bases fitting TRBD2. This CDR3 region has 19 residues. Germline V gene lookup returns CDR1 SGHRS and CDR2 YFSETQ. Losses at the gene ends were 0 bases for V and 2 bases for J; bases not matched to a gene: 11.

The chain joins TRBV5-6 to TRBJ1-6, with D perhaps matching TRBD1 (5 bases). Germline CDR1 reads SGHDT; CDR2 reads YYEEEE. The CDR3 totals 19 residues. V lost 0 bases and J 0 bases, leaving 16 bases between the germline ends. As DNA, the CDR3 is TGTGCCAGCAGCTTGGGGGTCGAGCTTGGGGGCTCCTATAATTCACCCCTCCACTTT. Translating it yields CASSLGVELGGSYNSPLHF.

The rearrangement joins TRBV20-1 to TRBJ2-3, with D perhaps TRBD2 (5 bases). Germline V CDR1 and CDR2: DFQATT, SNEGSKA (reference sequence). The CDR3 is made up of 13 amino acids. V lost 4 bases and J 6 bases, leaving 14 bases between the germline ends. CDR3 sequence (DNA): TGCAGTGCTACCGGGTCACTAGAGGATACGCAGTATTTT. Encoded protein: CSATGSLEDTQYF.

This clonotype turned up a few times. The chain links TRBV5-1 to TRBJ2-5; TRBD1 agrees at 7 bases. V gave up 0 bases and J gave up 2 bases; unmatched junction bases: 7. The CDR3 length is 16 residues. Germline V CDR1 and CDR2: SGHRS, YFSETQ. In DNA form, the CDR3 reads TGCGCCAGCAGCTTGGACCTAGGGACAGCACAAGAGACCCAGTACTTC. It encodes CASSLDLGTAQETQYF.

The gene calls are TRBV2 and TRBJ1-2; TRBD1 aligns across 8 bases. Trimming removed 0 bases from V and 2 bases from J; junction bases left unmatched: 2. CDR1 is SNHLY, CDR2 FYNNEI, per germline. This CDR3 has 15 residues. The CDR3 protein is CASSEARGQNYGYTF. CDR3 DNA sequence: TGTGCCAGCAGTGAAGCCAGGGGGCAGAACTATGGCTACACCTTC.

The chain recombines TRBV6-1 with TRBJ2-1, with 8 bases lining up with TRBD2. J gave up 2 bases and V 2 bases, and 5 bases lay outside the gene matches. This CDR3 spans 16 amino acids. From germline, CDR1 is MNHNS and CDR2 SASEGT. CDR3 amino acids: CASSETSGGPYNEQFF. The CDR3 DNA reads as TGTGCCAGCAGTGAAACGAGCGGGGGACCCTACAATGAGCAGTTCTTC.

There are a few counts of this clonotype. This rearrangement joins TRBV5-1 to TRBJ2-7; the D gene is possibly TRBD1 (6 bases). The ends were cut back, 4 bases at V and 4 bases at J, with 18 bases in the middle. Germline loops: CDR1 SGHRS, CDR2 YFSETQ. The CDR3 covers 15 residues. The DNA of the CDR3 is TGCGCCAGCAGCCCATGGGACAACATGGGGTACGAGCAGTACTTC. Translation: CASSPWDNMGYEQYF.

There are a few counts of this clonotype. The chain joins TRBV12-3 or TRBV12-4 to TRBJ1-5, with 12 bases identical to TRBD1. This CDR3 has 15 amino acids. The junction had 1 base not matched to a gene; V was cut back by 2 bases and J by 5 bases. As DNA, the CDR3 is TGTGCCAGCAGTTTAAGGGACAGGGGGCATCAGCCCCAGCATTTT. Protein: CASSLRDRGHQPQHF.

This clonotype has only a few counts. The chain combines TRBV20-1 with TRBJ2-3; D is ambiguous. The length of the CDR3 is 12 residues. The V and J ends lost 0 bases and 10 bases respectively, with 11 bases between them. CDR1 DFQATT and CDR2 SNEGSKA come from the germline V gene (reference sequence). The CDR3, as DNA: TGCAGTGCTAGAGATAATCGGATCTCGCAGTATTTT. It encodes CSARDNRISQYF.

The J gene is TRBJ1-2, the V gene TRBV7-3; 9 bases line up with TRBD1. With V trimmed by 6 bases and J by 4 bases, 9 bases remained unmatched. The CDR3 totals 15 residues. Germline assignment: CDR1 SGHTA and CDR2 FQGTGA. The CDR3 sequence: CASSSGQGPLYGYTF. The CDR3 nucleotides are TGTGCCAGCAGTTCTGGACAGGGGCCGCTCTATGGCTACACCTTC.

This CDR3 reads CASSPGEGGVYGYTF. For the CDR3, the DNA is TGTGCCAGCAGCCCTGGGGAGGGCGGGGTCTATGGCTACACCTTC. The chain combines TRBV7-6 with TRBJ1-2; no definite D call. V shed 5 bases and J shed 4 bases, with 17 bases lying between them. CDR1 SGHVS and CDR2 FNYEAQ come from the germline V gene. The CDR3 spans 15 residues.